This T cell receptor beta chain originates from a study of T cell repertoires in cytomegalovirus infection. Looking at the study overall: In public TCR beta signatures, there were indications of both CMV infection and matching HLA type.

The CDR3 totals 12 residues. V lost 4 bases, J lost 10 bases, and 13 bases lay in between. CDR1 ENHRY and CDR2 SYGVKD come from the germline V gene. In TCRdb, the reads were re-called with MiXCR into one record per CDR3 protein. The sample lists approximately 490,000 distinct CDR3 sequences, approximately 11% seen once, with roughly 10% in the top ten. In its sample, this clonotype was seen many times. Its antigen is unidentified. Study-wide results and caveats: The cumulative frequency of public TCR beta families distinguished individuals who carried CMV together with the relevant HLA. The ex vivo response was dominated by HLA-C-restricted CMV-specific TCR beta clonotypes.

The TCR was taken from a human donor in good health (CMV status not recorded). Some clones in this sample may be carry-over from other donors' samples. The genes are TRBV10-3 and TRBJ1-1; a weak D match, TRBD1 (5 bases). The sequenced material came from PBMCs. CDR3 nucleotide sequence: TGTGCCATCAGTGGGGGGATTGTCAGAGCTTTCTTT. It is translated as CAISGGIVRAFF.